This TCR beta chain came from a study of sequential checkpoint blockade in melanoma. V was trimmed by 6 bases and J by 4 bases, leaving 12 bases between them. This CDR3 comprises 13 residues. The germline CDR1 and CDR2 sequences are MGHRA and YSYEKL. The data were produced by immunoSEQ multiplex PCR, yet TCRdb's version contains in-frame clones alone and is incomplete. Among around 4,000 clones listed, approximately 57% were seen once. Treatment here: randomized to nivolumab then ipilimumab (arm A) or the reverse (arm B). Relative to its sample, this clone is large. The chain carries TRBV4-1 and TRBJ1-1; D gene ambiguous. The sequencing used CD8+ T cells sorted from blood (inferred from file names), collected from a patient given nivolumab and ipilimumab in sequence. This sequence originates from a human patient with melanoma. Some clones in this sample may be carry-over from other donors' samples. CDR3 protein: CASSIREVTEAFF. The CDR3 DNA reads TGCGCCAGCAGTATTCGGGAGGTCACTGAAGCTTTCTTT.